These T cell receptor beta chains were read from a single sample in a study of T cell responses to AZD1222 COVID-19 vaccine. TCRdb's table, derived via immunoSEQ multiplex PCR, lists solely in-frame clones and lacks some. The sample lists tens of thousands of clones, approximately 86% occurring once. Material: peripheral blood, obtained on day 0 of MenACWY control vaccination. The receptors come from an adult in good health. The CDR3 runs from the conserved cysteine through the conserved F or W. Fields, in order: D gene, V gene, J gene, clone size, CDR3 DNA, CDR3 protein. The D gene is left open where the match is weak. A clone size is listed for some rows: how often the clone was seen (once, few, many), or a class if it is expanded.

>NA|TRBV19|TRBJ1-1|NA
TGTGCCAGTAGTATCGGGACCATGAACACTGAAGCTTTCTTT
CASSIGTMNTEAFF
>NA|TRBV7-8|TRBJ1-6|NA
TGTGCCAGCAGCTTGGGACAAAATTCACCCCTCCACTTT
CASSLGQNSPLHF
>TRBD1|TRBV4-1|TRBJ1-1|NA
TGCGCCAGCAGCCAAGAGGGCAGGGGGCGGACTGAAGCTTTCTTT
CASSQEGRGRTEAFF
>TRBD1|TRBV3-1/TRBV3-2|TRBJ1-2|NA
TGTGCCAGCAGCCAGCGACAGGGGGCGCTTGGCTATGGCTACACCTTC
CASSQRQGALGYGYTF
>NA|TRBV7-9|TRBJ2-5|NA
TGTGCCAGCAGCCAAGTCCGACTATCCCAAGAGACCCAGTACTTC
CASSQVRLSQETQYF
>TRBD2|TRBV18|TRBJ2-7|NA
TGTGCCAGCTCACAACTAGCGGGGGGTTACGAGCAGTACTTC
CASSQLAGGYEQYF
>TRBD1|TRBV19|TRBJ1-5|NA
TGTGCCAGTACTCTAACAGGGGCCGGGCCCCAGCATTTT
CASTLTGAGPQHF
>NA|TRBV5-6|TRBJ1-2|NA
TGTGCCAGCAGCTTGCGCCAGCCAACTAACTATGGCTACACCTTC
CASSLRQPTNYGYTF
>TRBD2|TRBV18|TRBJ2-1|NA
TGTGCCAGCTCCCCACTCGGGCGGCTAGCGGGGGGCCATCAATTGCAGTTCTTC
CASSPLGRLAGGHQLQFF
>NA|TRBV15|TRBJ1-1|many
TGTGCCACCAGCAGAGTGGGCGGAGAGGAAGCTTTCTTT
CATSRVGGEEAFF
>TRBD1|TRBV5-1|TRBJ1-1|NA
TGCGCCAGTACCGGGACAGGGGGCGCGGGGGCTGAAGCTTTCTTT
CASTGTGGAGAEAFF
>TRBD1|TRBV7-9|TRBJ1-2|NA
TGTGCCAGCAGCCCGAGACAGGGCTATGGCTACACCTTC
CASSPRQGYGYTF
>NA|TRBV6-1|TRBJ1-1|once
TGTGCCAGCAGTGAATGGTCAGACGTAAACACTGAAGCTTTCTTT
CASSEWSDVNTEAFF
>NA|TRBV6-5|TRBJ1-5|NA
TGTGCCAGCAGCCAACGCAACGGGCCCCAGCATTTT
CASSQRNGPQHF
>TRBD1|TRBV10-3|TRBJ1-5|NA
TGTGCCATCAGTGATTCGCAGGGGGCCCTCGGTCAGCCCCAGCATTTT
CAISDSQGALGQPQHF
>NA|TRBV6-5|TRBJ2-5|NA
TGTGCCAGCAGTTCTCCGGGCGGACATAACCAAGAGACCCAGTACTTC
CASSSPGGHNQETQYF
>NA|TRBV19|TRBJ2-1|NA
TGTGCCAGTAGTATGATGGGGGGGGCCCGTTATGAGCAGTTCTTC
CASSMMGGARYEQFF
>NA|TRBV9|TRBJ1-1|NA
TGTGCCAGCAGCGTTCAGGGTTTGGGCACTGAAGCTTTCTTT
CASSVQGLGTEAFF
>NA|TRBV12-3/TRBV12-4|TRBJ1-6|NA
TGTGCCAGCAGCCTAGGGAGGGATTCACCCCTCCACTTT
CASSLGRDSPLHF
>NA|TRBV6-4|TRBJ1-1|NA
TGTGCCAGCAGTGACTCAGCAGGGGTGAACACTGAAGCTTTCTTT
CASSDSAGVNTEAFF
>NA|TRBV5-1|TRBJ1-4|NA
TGCGCCAGCAGCTTGGACAACCCGGGGGAAAAACTGTTTTTT
CASSLDNPGEKLFF
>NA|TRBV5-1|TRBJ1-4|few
TGCGCCAGCAGCTTAAACACCTTGACTAATGAAAAACTGTTTTTT
CASSLNTLTNEKLFF
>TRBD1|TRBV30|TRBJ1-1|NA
TGTGCCTGGAGTCGGACAGGGAAGAACACTGAAGCTTTCTTT
CAWSRTGKNTEAFF
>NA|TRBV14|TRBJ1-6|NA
TGTGCCAGCAGCCAGCGATCGGGCACCGGGAATTCACCCCTCCACTTT
CASSQRSGTGNSPLHF
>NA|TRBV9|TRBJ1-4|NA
TGTGCCAGCAGCGTTCGGCCTAGGGAAAAACTGTTTTTT
CASSVRPREKLFF
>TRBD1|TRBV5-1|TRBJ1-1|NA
TGCGCCAGCAGCTACACGACAGGGGTTCACACTGAAGCTTTCTTT
CASSYTTGVHTEAFF
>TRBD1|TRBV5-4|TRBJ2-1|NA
TGTGCCAGCAGCTTGGGGGGACAGGGTTTTCCTGAGCAGTTCTTC
CASSLGGQGFPEQFF
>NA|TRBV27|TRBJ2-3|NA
TGTGCCAGCAGTTCTGTCCTCGGGTATACGCAGTATTTT
CASSSVLGYTQYF
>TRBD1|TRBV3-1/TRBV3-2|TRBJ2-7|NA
TGTGCCAGCAGTTCCGACAGGGGGCTAACCTACGAGCAGTACTTC
CASSSDRGLTYEQYF
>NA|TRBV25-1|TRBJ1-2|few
TGTGCCAGCAGTGAATCTCTAGAGGGTCATACCTTC
CASSESLEGHTF
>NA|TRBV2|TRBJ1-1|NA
TGTGCCAGCAGTTCGGGACACTCAGACACTGAAGCTTTCTTT
CASSSGHSDTEAFF
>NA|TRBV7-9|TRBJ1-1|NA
TGTGCCAGCAGCTTGCAGGGAAACACTGAAGCTTTCTTT
CASSLQGNTEAFF
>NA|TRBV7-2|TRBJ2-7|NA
TGTGCCAGCAGCTTAGCCGTAAGTCAGGGCGCCTACGAGCAGTACTTC
CASSLAVSQGAYEQYF
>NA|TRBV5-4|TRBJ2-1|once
TGTGCCAGCAGCTCGGGGGTGAGCGTTGAGCAGTTCTTC
CASSSGVSVEQFF
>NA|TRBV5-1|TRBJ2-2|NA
TGCGCCAGCACCACTCGGGACTGGAACACCGGGGAGCTGTTTTTT
CASTTRDWNTGELFF
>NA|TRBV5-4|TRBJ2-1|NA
TGTGCCAGCAGCTTCGTCGCCAGCTCCTACAATGAGCAGTTCTTC
CASSFVASSYNEQFF